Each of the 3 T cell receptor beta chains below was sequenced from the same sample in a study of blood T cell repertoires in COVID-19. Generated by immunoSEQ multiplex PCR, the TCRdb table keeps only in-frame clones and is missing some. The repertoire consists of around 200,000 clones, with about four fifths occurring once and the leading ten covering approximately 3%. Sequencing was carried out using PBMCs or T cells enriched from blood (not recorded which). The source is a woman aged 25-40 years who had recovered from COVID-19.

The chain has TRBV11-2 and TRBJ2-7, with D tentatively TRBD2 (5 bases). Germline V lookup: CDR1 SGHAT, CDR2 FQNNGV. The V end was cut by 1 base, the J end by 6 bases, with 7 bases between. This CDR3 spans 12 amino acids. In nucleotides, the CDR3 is TGTGCCAGCAGCTTAGGAGGGCTCGAGCAGTACGTC. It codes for CASSLGGLEQYV.

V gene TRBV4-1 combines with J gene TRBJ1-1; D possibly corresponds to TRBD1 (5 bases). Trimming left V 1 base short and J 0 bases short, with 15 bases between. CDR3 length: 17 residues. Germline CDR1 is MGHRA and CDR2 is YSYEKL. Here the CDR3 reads CASSQGGEWAMNTEAFF. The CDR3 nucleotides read TGCGCCAGCAGCCAAGGGGGGGAGTGGGCTATGAACACTGAAGCTTTCTTT.

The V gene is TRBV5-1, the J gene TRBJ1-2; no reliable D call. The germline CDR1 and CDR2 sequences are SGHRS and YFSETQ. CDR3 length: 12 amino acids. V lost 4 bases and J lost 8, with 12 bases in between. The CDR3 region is CASSPGERGYTF. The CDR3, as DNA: TGCGCCAGCAGCCCTGGAGAGAGGGGCTACACCTTC.